Following are 32 T cell receptor beta chains from one sample sequenced in a study of T cell responses to AZD1222 COVID-19 vaccine. The protocol was immunoSEQ multiplex PCR, while the TCRdb copy is restricted to in-frame clones and leaves out a portion. The data show about 150,000 clones, just over 90% seen once. Sequenced material: peripheral blood, taken on day 0 of AZD1222 vaccination. These receptors were taken from an adult in good health.

The gene calls are TRBV6-5 and TRBJ1-2; D ambiguous. V was cut by 2 bases and J by 0 bases, with 10 bases left in between. There are 15 residues in the CDR3. Germline V lookup: CDR1 MNHEY, CDR2 SVGAGI. The CDR3: CASSYAYDTNYGYTF. DNA for the CDR3: TGTGCCAGCAGTTACGCTTATGACACTAACTATGGCTACACCTTC.

The rearrangement links TRBV19 to TRBJ1-1, with a tentative D call TRBD1 (5 bases). Germline V lookup: CDR1 LNHDA, CDR2 SQIVND (reference sequence). The CDR3 covers 13 residues. Deletions cut 3 bases from V and 7 bases from J, with 12 bases between. For the CDR3, the DNA is TGTGCCAGTAGTATGGGGGGAGGTGGTGAAGCTTTCTTT. This translates into CASSMGGGGEAFF.

This clone was observed a handful of times. The CDR3 nucleotides are TGTGCCAGCTCACCATCCGGACACCCAGATGGCTACACCTTC. It translates to CASSPSGHPDGYTF. The rearrangement joins TRBV18 to TRBJ1-2; weak D call: TRBD1 (5 bases). Germline lookup yields CDR1 KGHSH and CDR2 LQKENI. The CDR3 is 14 amino acids. The ends were cut back, 2 bases at V and 6 bases at J, with 13 bases in the middle.

The V call is TRBV28, the J call TRBJ2-1, with TRBD2 matching 10 bases. Per the germline V gene, CDR1 is MDHEN and CDR2 is SYDVKM. V lost 4 bases and J lost 5; bases outside the gene matches: 11. The CDR3 loop spans 17 amino acids. In DNA, the CDR3 is TGTGCCAGCAGTTCCCCCACCCTAGCGGGGGCTAACAATGAGCAGTTCTTC. Protein: CASSSPTLAGANNEQFF.

This clone appeared a single time. The chain links TRBV5-1 to TRBJ1-1; 8 bases align to TRBD1. This CDR3 has 16 residues. CDR1 SGHRS and CDR2 YFSETQ come from the germline V gene. The J segment lost 1 base and the V segment lost 4 bases, leaving 9 bases of the junction unmatched. The CDR3 DNA reads TGCGCCAGCAGCCTGGGACAGGTAACTCAGAACACTGAAGCTTTCTTT. Encoded protein: CASSLGQVTQNTEAFF.

J is TRBJ1-1 and V is TRBV7-9; the D gene is possibly TRBD1 (6 bases). This CDR3 is 14 amino acids long. Trimming left V 7 bases short and J 0 bases short, with 12 bases between. Looked up from germline, CDR1 is SEHNR and CDR2 is FQNEAQ (reference sequence). The CDR3 sequence: CASIRGGLNTEAFF. The DNA of the CDR3 is TGTGCCAGCATCCGTGGGGGCTTGAACACTGAAGCTTTCTTT.

The rearrangement links TRBV5-6 to TRBJ1-1; no clear D gene. V dropped 4 bases and J dropped 11 bases, with 27 bases sitting between them. Germline V gene data show CDR1 as SGHDT and CDR2 as YYEEEE. The CDR3 covers 16 residues. CDR3 loop: CASSPANPSGVVRAFF. CDR3 DNA: TGTGCCAGCAGCCCCGCCAACCCCTCCGGGGTCGTGAGGGCTTTCTTT.

The chain recombines TRBV5-4 with TRBJ2-1, with 10 bases identical to TRBD2. After removal of 1 base from V and 5 bases from J, the junction contained 3 bases not matched to a gene. The CDR3 covers 15 residues. Per the germline V gene, CDR1 is SGHNT and CDR2 is YYREEE (reference sequence). CDR3 sequence reads: CASSLIAGGNNEQFF. The CDR3 nucleotides are TGTGCCAGCAGCTTGATAGCGGGGGGTAACAATGAGCAGTTCTTC.

The DNA for the CDR3 is TGTGCCAGCAGCCCCGGGGCGACGAACTATGGCTACACCTTC. Translation: CASSPGATNYGYTF. J is TRBJ1-2 and V is TRBV3-1 (or the pseudogene TRBV3-2), with D tentatively TRBD1 (5 bases). V lost 4 bases and J lost 2, with 11 bases in between. Germline CDR1 LGHDT, CDR2 YNNKEL (reference sequence). CDR3 length: 14 amino acids.

The V gene is TRBV5-4, the J gene TRBJ1-1; a possible D gene is TRBD1 (6 bases). The CDR3 contains 17 residues. Deletions cut 1 base from V and 1 base from J, with 17 bases between. Germline CDR1 and CDR2: SGHNT and YYREEE (reference sequence). This chain's CDR3 is CASSLYGGPISNTEAFF. CDR3 bases: TGTGCCAGCAGCTTGTACGGGGGCCCTATATCGAACACTGAAGCTTTCTTT.

This clone appeared a single time. V usage is TRBV2 and J usage is TRBJ1-1; TRBD1 is a possible D gene (5 bases). Germline lookup yields CDR1 SNHLY and CDR2 FYNNEI. The CDR3 consists of 13 residues. V was clipped by 8 bases and J by 0 bases, with 10 bases between them. CDR3 DNA sequence: TGTGCCAGCTCTCAGGGCCTGAACACTGAAGCTTTCTTT. This translates into CASSQGLNTEAFF.

The V gene is TRBV11-2, the J gene TRBJ2-1, with D possibly called TRBD1 or TRBD2 (5 bases each). Germline-derived CDR1 and CDR2 are SGHAT and FQNNGV. Deletions cut 5 bases from V and 8 bases from J, with 25 bases between. The CDR3 spans 17 residues. The DNA for the CDR3 is TGTGCCAGCAGCCCCCGACTCAGAGGGACCCGAGTCGATGAGCAGTTCTTC. Translating it yields CASSPRLRGTRVDEQFF.

This chain joins TRBV5-6 and TRBJ1-5; D possibly corresponds to TRBD1 (6 bases). The CDR3 totals 14 residues. Trimming stripped 4 bases from V and 2 bases from J, with 10 bases between. CDR1 and CDR2 from the germline V gene are SGHDT and YYEEEE. The CDR3 protein is CASSRPGGNQPQHF. The CDR3 DNA reads as TGTGCCAGCAGCCGTCCAGGGGGCAATCAGCCCCAGCATTTT. The whole variable domain, remainder taken from reference TRBV5-6 and TRBJ1-5, is DAGVTQSPTHLIKTRGQQVTLRCSPKSGHDTVSWYQQALGQGPQFIFQYYEEEERQRGNFPDRFSGHQFPNYSSELNVNALLLGDSALYLCASSRPGGNQPQHFGDGTRLSIL.

The chain carries TRBV19 and TRBJ1-6, with no clear D. The V gene lost 3 bases and the J gene lost 5 bases, with 17 bases spanning the gap. The CDR3 has 17 amino acids. Germline CDR1 is LNHDA and CDR2 is SQIVND (reference sequence). The CDR3 is CASSIRVTSYNNSPLHF. The DNA of the CDR3 is TGTGCCAGTAGTATTCGCGTGACCTCCTACAATAATTCACCCCTCCACTTT.

The rearrangement uses TRBV7-9 and TRBJ2-1; TRBD2 agrees at 11 bases. CDR1 and CDR2 (germline): SEHNR, FQNEAQ (reference sequence). This CDR3 spans 18 amino acids. The V and J ends lost 4 bases and 0 bases, in that order; junction bases with no gene match: 8. The CDR3 region has the DNA TGTGCCAGCAGCTCCCCTATAGCGGGGGGGCCCTCCTACAATGAGCAGTTCTTC. It yields the protein CASSSPIAGGPSYNEQFF.

The rearrangement joins TRBV28 to TRBJ1-3, with 7 bases fitting TRBD1. This CDR3 has 14 amino acids. Germline trimming cut 5 bases from V and 6 bases from J; bases unmatched to any gene: 7. Germline loops: CDR1 MDHEN, CDR2 SYDVKM. DNA of the CDR3: TGTGCCAGCAGTCTTGGGACAGCGGCAAACACCATATATTTT. Translated: CASSLGTAANTIYF.

This clone came up a few times. This chain's CDR3 is CSVGNSGGGIVWNEQFF. Written as DNA, the CDR3 is TGCAGCGTTGGAAATAGCGGGGGGGGAATAGTATGGAATGAGCAGTTCTTC. The chain joins TRBV29-1 to TRBJ2-1, with 11 bases that match TRBD2. CDR1 and CDR2 from the germline V gene are SQVTM and ANQGSEA. The CDR3 extends over 17 amino acids. Trimming took 4 bases from V and 7 from J; bases not matched to a gene: 15.

This rearrangement joins TRBV9 to TRBJ1-3, with D perhaps matching TRBD1 (6 bases). Trimming stripped 3 bases from V and 5 bases from J, with 12 bases between. This CDR3 is built from 14 residues. Germline V gene sequence: CDR1 SGDLS, CDR2 YYNGEE. CDR3 nucleotides: TGTGCCAGCAGCGAAAGACGGGACAGAAACACCATATATTTT. Protein product: CASSERRDRNTIYF.

This chain joins TRBV3-1 (or the pseudogene TRBV3-2) and TRBJ2-7; 9 nucleotides agree with TRBD2. Losses at the gene ends were 1 base for V and 7 bases for J; bases not matched to a gene: 8. There are 15 residues in the CDR3. The germline gives CDR1 LGHDT, CDR2 YNNKEL (reference sequence). The CDR3 DNA sequence: TGTGCCAGCAGCCAAGTCCGCGGGGGGGCCGGAGAGCAGTACTTC. Residues: CASSQVRGGAGEQYF.

The gene calls are TRBV7-2 and TRBJ2-1; D is tentatively TRBD1 or TRBD2 (6 bases each). V lost 4 bases, J lost 5 bases, and 18 bases lay in between. The CDR3 has 16 residues. Germline V gene lookup returns CDR1 SGHTA and CDR2 FQGNSA. The CDR3 loop is CASSSMGDRGHNEQFF. The CDR3 nucleotides read TGTGCCAGCAGCTCAATGGGGGATCGGGGGCACAATGAGCAGTTCTTC. The whole variable domain, remainder taken from reference TRBV7-2 and TRBJ2-1, is GAGVSQSPSNKVTEKGKDVELRCDPISGHTALYWYRQSLGQGLEFLIYFQGNSAPDKSGLPSDRFSAERTGGSVSTLTIQRTQQEDSAVYLCASSSMGDRGHNEQFFGPGTRLTVL.

This chain joins TRBV6-2 or TRBV6-3 and TRBJ1-2; D not resolved. The length of the CDR3 is 12 residues. Per the germline V gene, CDR1 is MNHEY and CDR2 is SVGEGT. V lost 1 base, J lost 2 bases, and 2 bases lay in between. The CDR3 sequence is CASSYLNYGYTF. The CDR3, as DNA: TGTGCCAGCAGTTACTTGAACTATGGCTACACCTTC.

The chain combines TRBV4-2 with TRBJ2-1; weak D call: TRBD2 (5 bases). The CDR3 contains 19 residues. The germline V gene encodes CDR1 LGHNA and CDR2 YNFKEQ. V lost 2 bases to trimming and J lost 0 bases, with 20 bases between them. For the CDR3, the DNA is TGTGCCAGCAGCCAAATCCGAGACTACCCCTTACGCTCCTACAATGAGCAGTTCTTC. It translates to CASSQIRDYPLRSYNEQFF.

V usage is TRBV7-3 and J usage is TRBJ2-1, with 10 bases matching TRBD2. The V segment lost 3 bases and the J segment 5 bases; nucleotides outside the gene matches: 4. The CDR3 loop spans 15 amino acids. Germline CDR1 is SGHTA and CDR2 is FQGTGA. The CDR3 bases are TGTGCCAGCAGCTTTCCTAGCGGGGGAAACAATGAGCAGTTCTTC. Encoded protein: CASSFPSGGNNEQFF.

This sequence joins TRBV20-1 and TRBJ1-6, with D possibly being TRBD1 (5 bases). Germline loops: CDR1 DFQATT, CDR2 SNEGSKA (reference sequence). V lost 8 bases to trimming and J lost 5 bases, with 7 bases between them. CDR3 length: 11 amino acids. In DNA form, the CDR3 reads TGCAGTCCGGGGGATAATTCACCCCTCCACTTT. As protein: CSPGDNSPLHF.

This chain connects TRBV15 to TRBJ1-5; weak D call: TRBD1 (5 bases). Germline CDR1 reads LNHNV; CDR2 reads YYDKDF (reference sequence). This CDR3 is 15 amino acids long. Trimming left V 4 bases short and J 7 bases short, with 17 bases between. The CDR3 reads CATSIGAGSYQPQHF. The CDR3 bases are TGTGCCACCAGCATAGGAGCAGGGAGTTACCAGCCCCAGCATTTT.

This clone was recorded once. This rearrangement joins TRBV28 to TRBJ1-2; TRBD1 agrees at 9 bases. Losses at the gene ends were 6 bases for V and 4 bases for J; bases not matched to a gene: 3. This CDR3 region has 13 residues. Per the germline V gene, CDR1 is MDHEN and CDR2 is SYDVKM. This CDR3 reads CASRDRGGYGYTF. In nucleotides, the CDR3 is TGTGCCAGCAGGGACAGGGGTGGCTATGGCTACACCTTC.

This chain links TRBV20-1 with TRBJ2-1, with 7 bases aligning to TRBD2. The V segment lost 6 bases and the J segment 10 bases; nucleotides outside the gene matches: 6. The CDR3 has 11 amino acids. CDR1 is DFQATT, CDR2 SNEGSKA, per germline (reference sequence). CDR3 in DNA: TGCAGTGCCCGCATGCGGGGGGAGCAGTTCTTC. Translation gives CSARMRGEQFF.

V and J are TRBV18 and TRBJ1-4; no clear D gene. Per the germline V gene, CDR1 is KGHSH and CDR2 is LQKENI. The CDR3 contains 13 residues. V was pared by 4 bases and J by 7 bases, with 10 bases between. CDR3 protein: CASSLREREKLFF. The DNA for the CDR3 is TGTGCCAGCTCACTCCGGGAACGTGAAAAACTGTTTTTT.

This chain links TRBV6-5 with TRBJ2-7; 8 nucleotides agree with TRBD1. With 4 bases clipped from V and 2 bases from J, the junction kept 4 bases outside the gene matches. From germline, CDR1 is MNHEY and CDR2 SVGAGI. The length of the CDR3 is 14 residues. For the CDR3, the DNA is TGTGCCAGCAGTTTGGACAGGGCTGCCTACGAGCAGTACTTC. Amino acids: CASSLDRAAYEQYF.

The table lists this clone with a few counts. In nucleotides, the CDR3 is TGTGCCAGCGCGACAGGGGGTAACTATAATTCACCCCTCCACTTT. It translates to CASATGGNYNSPLHF. The J gene is TRBJ1-6, the V gene TRBV6-5; TRBD1 matches 9 bases. CDR1 is MNHEY and CDR2 is SVGAGI in the germline V gene. Germline trimming cut 8 bases from V and 3 bases from J; bases unmatched to any gene: 5. The CDR3 runs 15 residues.

The chain combines TRBV12-3 or TRBV12-4 with TRBJ1-1, with D possibly TRBD1 on 6 matching bases. This CDR3 is built from 13 residues. V dropped 5 bases and J dropped 5 bases, with 12 bases sitting between them. CDR3 sequence (DNA): TGTGCCAGCAGTCAACAGGGATATACTGAAGCTTTCTTT. This gives the protein CASSQQGYTEAFF.

The J gene is TRBJ1-5, the V gene TRBV27, with D possibly matching TRBD1 (6 bases). The ends were cut back, 2 bases at V and 4 bases at J, with 12 bases in the middle. The CDR3 is 15 residues long. The germline gives CDR1 MNHEY, CDR2 SMNVEV (reference sequence). CDR3 residues: CASSLTQGRNQPQHF. CDR3 DNA: TGTGCCAGCAGTTTAACCCAGGGGAGGAATCAGCCCCAGCATTTT.